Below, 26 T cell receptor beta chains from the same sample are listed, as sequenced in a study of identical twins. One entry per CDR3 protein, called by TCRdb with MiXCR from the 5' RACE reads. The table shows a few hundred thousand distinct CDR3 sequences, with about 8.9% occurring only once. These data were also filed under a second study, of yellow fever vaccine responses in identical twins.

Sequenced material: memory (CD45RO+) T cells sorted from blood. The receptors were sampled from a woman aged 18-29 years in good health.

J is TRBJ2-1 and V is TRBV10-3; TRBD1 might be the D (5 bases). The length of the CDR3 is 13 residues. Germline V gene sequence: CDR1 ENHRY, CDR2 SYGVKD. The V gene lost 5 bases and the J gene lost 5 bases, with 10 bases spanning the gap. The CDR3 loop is CAISIGQDNEQFF. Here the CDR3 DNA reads TGTGCCATCAGTATTGGACAAGACAATGAGCAGTTCTTC.

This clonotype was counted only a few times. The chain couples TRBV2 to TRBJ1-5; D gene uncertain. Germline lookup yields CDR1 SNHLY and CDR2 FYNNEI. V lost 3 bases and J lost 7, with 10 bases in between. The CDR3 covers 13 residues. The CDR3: CASSEEAGQPQHF. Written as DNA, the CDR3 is TGTGCCAGCAGTGAGGAGGCAGGCCAGCCCCAGCATTTT.

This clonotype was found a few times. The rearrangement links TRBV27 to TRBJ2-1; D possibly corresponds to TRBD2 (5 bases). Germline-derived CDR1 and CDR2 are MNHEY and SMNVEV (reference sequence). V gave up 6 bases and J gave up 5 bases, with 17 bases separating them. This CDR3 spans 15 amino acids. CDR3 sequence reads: CASRSGNIRDNEQFF. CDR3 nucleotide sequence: TGTGCCAGCAGATCCGGGAACATACGGGACAATGAGCAGTTCTTC.

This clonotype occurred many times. In nucleotides, the CDR3 is TGTGCCAGCAGCCAAAGCAACAGGGGCACTGAAGCTTTCTTT. Translated, it gives CASSQSNRGTEAFF. The chain combines TRBV3-1 with TRBJ1-1; 7 bases map to TRBD1. V gave up 2 bases and J gave up 4 bases; unmatched junction bases: 4. From germline, CDR1 is LGHDT and CDR2 YNNKEL (reference sequence). This CDR3 is 14 amino acids long.

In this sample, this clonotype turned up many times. The CDR3 sequence is CATSDLLTARWGNQPQHF. In nucleotides, the CDR3 is TGTGCCACCAGTGATTTGTTGACCGCCCGATGGGGCAATCAGCCCCAGCATTTT. The chain has TRBV24-1 and TRBJ1-5; D is uncertain. The germline CDR1 and CDR2 sequences are KGHDR and SFDVKD. The CDR3 is 18 amino acids. V dropped 0 bases and J dropped 2 bases, with 16 bases sitting between them.

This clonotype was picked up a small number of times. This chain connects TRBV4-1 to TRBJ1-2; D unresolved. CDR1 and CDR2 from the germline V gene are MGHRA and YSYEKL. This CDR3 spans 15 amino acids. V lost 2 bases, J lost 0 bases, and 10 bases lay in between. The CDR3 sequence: CASSQLGGANYGYTF. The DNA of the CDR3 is TGCGCCAGCAGCCAATTAGGTGGAGCTAACTATGGCTACACCTTC.

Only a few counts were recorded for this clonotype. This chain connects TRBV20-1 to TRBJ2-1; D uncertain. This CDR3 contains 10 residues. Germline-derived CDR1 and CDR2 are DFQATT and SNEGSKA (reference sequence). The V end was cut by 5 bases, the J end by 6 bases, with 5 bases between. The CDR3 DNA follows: TGCAGTGCTTTGTTCAATGAGCAGTTCTTC. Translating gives CSALFNEQFF.

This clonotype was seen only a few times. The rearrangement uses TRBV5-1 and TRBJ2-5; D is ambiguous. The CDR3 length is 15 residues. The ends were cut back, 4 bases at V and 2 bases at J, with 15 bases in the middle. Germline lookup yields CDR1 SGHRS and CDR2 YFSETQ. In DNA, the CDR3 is TGCGCCAGCAGCAAAGGCCGGGTCTCACAAGAGACCCAGTACTTC. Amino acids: CASSKGRVSQETQYF. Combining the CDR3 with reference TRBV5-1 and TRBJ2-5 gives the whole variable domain KAGVTQTPRYLIKTRGQQVTLSCSPISGHRSVSWYQQTPGQGLQFLFEYFSETQRNKGNFPGRFSGRQFSNSRSEMNVSTLELGDSALYLCASSKGRVSQETQYFGPGTRLLVL.

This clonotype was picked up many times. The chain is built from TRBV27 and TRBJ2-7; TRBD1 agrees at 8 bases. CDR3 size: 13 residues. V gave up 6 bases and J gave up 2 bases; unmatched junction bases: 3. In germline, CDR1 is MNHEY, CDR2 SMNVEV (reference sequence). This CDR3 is CASRRTGTYEQYF. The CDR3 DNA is TGTGCCAGCAGAAGGACAGGGACCTACGAGCAGTACTTC.

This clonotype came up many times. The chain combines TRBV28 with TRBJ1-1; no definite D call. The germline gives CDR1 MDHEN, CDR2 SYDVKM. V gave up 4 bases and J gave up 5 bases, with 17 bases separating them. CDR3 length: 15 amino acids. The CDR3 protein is CASSSSGHLGTEAFF. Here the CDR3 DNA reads TGTGCCAGCAGTTCCTCGGGCCACCTAGGGACTGAAGCTTTCTTT.

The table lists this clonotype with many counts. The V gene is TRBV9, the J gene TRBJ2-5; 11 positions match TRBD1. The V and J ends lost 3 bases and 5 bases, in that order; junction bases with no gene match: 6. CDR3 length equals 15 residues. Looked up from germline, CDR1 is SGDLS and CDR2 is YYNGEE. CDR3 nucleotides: TGTGCCAGCAGCGCCGCGGACAGGGGGCTTGAGACCCAGTACTTC. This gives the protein CASSAADRGLETQYF. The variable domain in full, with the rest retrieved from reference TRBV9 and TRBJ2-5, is DSGVTQTPKHLITATGQRVTLRCSPRSGDLSVYWYQQSLDQGLQFLIQYYNGEERAKGNILERFSAQQFPDLHSELNLSSLELGDSALYFCASSAADRGLETQYFGPGTRLLVL.

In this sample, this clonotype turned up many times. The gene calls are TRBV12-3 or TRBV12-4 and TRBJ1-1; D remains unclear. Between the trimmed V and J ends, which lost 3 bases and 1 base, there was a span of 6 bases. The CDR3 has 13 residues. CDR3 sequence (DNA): TGTGCCAGCAGTTTGTGGAGGAACACTGAAGCTTTCTTT. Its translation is CASSLWRNTEAFF.

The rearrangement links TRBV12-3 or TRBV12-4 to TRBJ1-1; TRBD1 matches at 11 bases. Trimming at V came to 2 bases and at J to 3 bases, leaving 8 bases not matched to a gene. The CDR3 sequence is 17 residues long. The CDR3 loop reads CASSLTRGTGGYTEAFF. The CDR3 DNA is TGTGCCAGCAGTTTAACGAGAGGGACAGGGGGGTACACTGAAGCTTTCTTT.

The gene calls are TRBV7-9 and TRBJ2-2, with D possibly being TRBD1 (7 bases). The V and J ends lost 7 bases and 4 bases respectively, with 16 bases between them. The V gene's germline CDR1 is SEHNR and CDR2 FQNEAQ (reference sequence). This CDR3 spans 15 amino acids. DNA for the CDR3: TGTGCCAGCACCCTAAGACAGGGAGGCACCGGGGAGCTGTTTTTT. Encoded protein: CASTLRQGGTGELFF.

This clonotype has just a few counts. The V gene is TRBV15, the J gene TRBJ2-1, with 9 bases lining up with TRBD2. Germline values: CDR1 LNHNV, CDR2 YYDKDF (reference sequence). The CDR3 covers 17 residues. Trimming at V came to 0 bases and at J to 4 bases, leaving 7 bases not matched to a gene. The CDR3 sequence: CATSRDWGSGGYNEQFF. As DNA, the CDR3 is TGTGCCACCAGCAGAGATTGGGGGAGCGGGGGGTACAATGAGCAGTTCTTC. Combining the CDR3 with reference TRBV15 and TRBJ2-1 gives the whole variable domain DAMVIQNPRYQVTQFGKPVTLSCSQTLNHNVMYWYQQKSSQAPKLLFHYYDKDFNNEADTPDNFQSRRPNTSFCFLDIRSPGLGDTAMYLCATSRDWGSGGYNEQFFGPGTRLTVL.

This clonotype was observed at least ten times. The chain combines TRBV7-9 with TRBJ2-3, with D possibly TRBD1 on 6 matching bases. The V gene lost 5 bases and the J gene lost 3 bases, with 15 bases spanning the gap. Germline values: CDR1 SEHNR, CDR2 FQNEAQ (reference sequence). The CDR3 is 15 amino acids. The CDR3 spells CASSQQGRKTDTQYF. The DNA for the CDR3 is TGTGCCAGCAGCCAACAGGGAAGGAAAACAGATACGCAGTATTTT.

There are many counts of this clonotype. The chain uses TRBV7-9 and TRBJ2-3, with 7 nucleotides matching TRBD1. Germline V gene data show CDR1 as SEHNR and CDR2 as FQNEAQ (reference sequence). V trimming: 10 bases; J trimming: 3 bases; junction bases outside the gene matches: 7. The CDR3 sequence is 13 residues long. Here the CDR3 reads CATRQGSTDTQYF. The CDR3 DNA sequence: TGTGCCACCCGACAGGGTTCGACAGATACGCAGTATTTT. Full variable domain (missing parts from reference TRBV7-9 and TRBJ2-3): DTGVSQNPRHKITKRGQNVTFRCDPISEHNRLYWYRQTLGQGPEFLTYFQNEAQLEKSRLLSDRFSAERPKGSFSTLEIQRTEQGDSAMYLCATRQGSTDTQYFGPGTRLTVL.

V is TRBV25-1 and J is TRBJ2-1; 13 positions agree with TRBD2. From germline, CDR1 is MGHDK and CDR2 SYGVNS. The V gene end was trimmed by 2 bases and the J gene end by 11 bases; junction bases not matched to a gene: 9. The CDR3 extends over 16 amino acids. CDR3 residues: CASSEEGTSGGDKQFF. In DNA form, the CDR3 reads TGTGCCAGCAGTGAAGAAGGTACTAGCGGGGGGGATAAGCAGTTCTTC.

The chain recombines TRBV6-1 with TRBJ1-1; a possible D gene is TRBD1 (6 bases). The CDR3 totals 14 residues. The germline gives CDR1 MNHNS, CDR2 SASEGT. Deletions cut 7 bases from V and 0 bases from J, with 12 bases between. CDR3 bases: TGTGCCAGCACCTTCGGGGGCATGAACACTGAAGCTTTCTTT. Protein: CASTFGGMNTEAFF.

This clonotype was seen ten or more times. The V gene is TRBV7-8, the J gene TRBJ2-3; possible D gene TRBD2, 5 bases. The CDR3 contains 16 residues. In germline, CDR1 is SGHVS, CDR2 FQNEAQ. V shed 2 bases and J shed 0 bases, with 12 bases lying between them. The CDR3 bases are TGTGCCAGCAGCTTATTTTCGTCGGGGAGCACAGATACGCAGTATTTT. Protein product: CASSLFSSGSTDTQYF.

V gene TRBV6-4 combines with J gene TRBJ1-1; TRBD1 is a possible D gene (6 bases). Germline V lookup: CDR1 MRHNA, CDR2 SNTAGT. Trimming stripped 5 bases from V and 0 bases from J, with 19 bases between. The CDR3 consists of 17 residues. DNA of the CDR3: TGTGCCAGCAGTCACCTGAACTTAGACAGGCTGAACACTGAAGCTTTCTTT. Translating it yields CASSHLNLDRLNTEAFF.

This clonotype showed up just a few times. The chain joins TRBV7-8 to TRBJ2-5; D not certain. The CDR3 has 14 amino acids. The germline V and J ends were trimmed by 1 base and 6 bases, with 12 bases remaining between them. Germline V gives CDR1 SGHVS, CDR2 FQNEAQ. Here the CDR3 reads CASSLGYGKQTQYF. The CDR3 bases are TGTGCCAGCAGCTTAGGTTATGGAAAGCAGACCCAGTACTTC.

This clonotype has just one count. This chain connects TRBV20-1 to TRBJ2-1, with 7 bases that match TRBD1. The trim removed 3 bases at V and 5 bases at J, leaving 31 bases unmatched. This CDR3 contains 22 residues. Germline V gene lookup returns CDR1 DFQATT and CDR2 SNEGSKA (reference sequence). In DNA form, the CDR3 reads TGCAGTGCTAGGGGACCTATAAAAAATATACGGACAGGAACCACATGGCACAATGAGCAGTTCTTC. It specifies CSARGPIKNIRTGTTWHNEQFF.

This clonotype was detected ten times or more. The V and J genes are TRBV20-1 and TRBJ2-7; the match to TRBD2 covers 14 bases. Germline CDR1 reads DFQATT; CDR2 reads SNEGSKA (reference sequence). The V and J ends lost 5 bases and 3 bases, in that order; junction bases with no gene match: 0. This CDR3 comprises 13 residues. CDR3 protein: CSAGTSGSYEQYF. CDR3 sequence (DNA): TGCAGTGCTGGGACTAGCGGGAGCTACGAGCAGTACTTC.

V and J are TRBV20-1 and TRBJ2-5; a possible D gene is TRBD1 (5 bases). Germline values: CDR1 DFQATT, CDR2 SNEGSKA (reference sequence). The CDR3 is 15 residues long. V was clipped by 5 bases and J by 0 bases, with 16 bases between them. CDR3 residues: CSARDRPSYQETQYF. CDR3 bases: TGCAGTGCTCGCGACAGACCCTCGTACCAAGAGACCCAGTACTTC.

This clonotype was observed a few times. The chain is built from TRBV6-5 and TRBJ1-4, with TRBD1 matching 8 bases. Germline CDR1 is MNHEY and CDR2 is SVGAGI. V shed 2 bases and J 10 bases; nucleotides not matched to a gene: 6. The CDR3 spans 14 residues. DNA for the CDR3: TGTGCCAGCAGTTACACGGACAGGGAGGGAAAACTGTTTTTT. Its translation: CASSYTDREGKLFF.